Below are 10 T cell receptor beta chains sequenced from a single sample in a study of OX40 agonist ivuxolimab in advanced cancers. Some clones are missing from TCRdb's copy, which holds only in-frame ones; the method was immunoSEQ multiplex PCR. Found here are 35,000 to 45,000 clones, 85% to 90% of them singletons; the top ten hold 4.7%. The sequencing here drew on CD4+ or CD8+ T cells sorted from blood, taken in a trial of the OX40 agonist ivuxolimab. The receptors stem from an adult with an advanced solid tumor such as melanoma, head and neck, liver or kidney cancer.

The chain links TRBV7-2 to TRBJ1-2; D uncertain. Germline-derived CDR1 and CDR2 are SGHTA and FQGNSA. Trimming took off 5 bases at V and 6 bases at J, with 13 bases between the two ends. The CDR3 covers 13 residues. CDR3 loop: CASSPYQFHGYTF. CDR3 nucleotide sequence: TGTGCCAGCAGCCCCTACCAGTTCCATGGCTACACCTTC.

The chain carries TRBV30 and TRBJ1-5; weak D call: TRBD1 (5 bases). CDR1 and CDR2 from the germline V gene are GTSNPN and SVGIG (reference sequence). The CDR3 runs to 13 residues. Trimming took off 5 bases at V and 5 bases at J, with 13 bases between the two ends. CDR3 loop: CAWGYAGDQPQHF. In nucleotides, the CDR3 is TGTGCCTGGGGTTATGCGGGGGATCAGCCCCAGCATTTT.

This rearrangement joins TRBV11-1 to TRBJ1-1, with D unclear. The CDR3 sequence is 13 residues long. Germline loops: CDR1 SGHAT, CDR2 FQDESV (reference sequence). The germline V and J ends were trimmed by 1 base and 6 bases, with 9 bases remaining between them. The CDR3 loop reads CASSLGLEPEAFF. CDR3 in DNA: TGTGCCAGCAGCTTAGGACTGGAGCCTGAAGCTTTCTTT.

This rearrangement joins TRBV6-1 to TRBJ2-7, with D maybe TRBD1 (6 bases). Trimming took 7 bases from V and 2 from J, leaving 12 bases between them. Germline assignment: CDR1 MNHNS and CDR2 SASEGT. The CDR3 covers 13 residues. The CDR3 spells CASTDRMTYEQYF. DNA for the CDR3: TGTGCCAGCACTGACAGGATGACCTACGAGCAGTACTTC.

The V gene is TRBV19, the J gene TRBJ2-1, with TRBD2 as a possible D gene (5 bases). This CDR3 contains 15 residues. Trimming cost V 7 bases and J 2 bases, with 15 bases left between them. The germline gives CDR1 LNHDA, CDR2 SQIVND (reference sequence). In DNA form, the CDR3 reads TGTGCCAGTACCCCAACCGGGGTCACCTACAATGAGCAGTTCTTC. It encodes CASTPTGVTYNEQFF.

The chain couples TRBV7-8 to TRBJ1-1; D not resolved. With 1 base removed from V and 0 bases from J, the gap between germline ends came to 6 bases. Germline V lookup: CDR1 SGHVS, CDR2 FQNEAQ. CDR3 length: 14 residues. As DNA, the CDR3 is TGTGCCAGCAGCTTAGGTATGATGAACACTGAAGCTTTCTTT. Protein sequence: CASSLGMMNTEAFF. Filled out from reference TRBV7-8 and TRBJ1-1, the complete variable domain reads GAGVSQSPRYKVAKRGQDVALRCDPISGHVSLFWYQQALGQGPEFLTYFQNEAQLDKSGLPSDRFFAERPEGSVSTLKIQRTQQEDSAVYLCASSLGMMNTEAFFGQGTRLTVV.

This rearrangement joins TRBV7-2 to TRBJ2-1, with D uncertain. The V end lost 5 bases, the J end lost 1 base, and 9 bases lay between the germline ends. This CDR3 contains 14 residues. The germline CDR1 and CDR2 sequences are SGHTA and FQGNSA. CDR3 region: CASSPASSYNEQFF. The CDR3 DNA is TGTGCCAGCAGCCCCGCCTCATCCTACAATGAGCAGTTCTTC.

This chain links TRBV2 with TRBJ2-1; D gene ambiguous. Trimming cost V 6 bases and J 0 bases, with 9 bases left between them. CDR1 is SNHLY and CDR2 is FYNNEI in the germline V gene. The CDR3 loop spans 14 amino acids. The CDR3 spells CASSYLSSYNEQFF. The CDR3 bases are TGTGCCAGCAGCTACCTCAGCTCCTACAATGAGCAGTTCTTC.

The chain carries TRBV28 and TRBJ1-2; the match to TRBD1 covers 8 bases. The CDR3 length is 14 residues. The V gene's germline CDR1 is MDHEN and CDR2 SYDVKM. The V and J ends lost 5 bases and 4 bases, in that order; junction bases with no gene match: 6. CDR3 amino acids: CASSPGQGSYGYTF. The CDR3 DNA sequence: TGTGCCAGCAGTCCCGGACAGGGAAGCTATGGCTACACCTTC.

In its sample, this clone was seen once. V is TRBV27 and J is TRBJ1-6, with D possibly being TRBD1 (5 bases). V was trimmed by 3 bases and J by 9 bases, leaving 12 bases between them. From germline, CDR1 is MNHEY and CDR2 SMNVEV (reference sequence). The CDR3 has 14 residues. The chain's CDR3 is CASSFAQAGSPLHF. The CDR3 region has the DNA TGTGCCAGCAGTTTCGCACAGGCGGGTTCACCCCTCCACTTT.